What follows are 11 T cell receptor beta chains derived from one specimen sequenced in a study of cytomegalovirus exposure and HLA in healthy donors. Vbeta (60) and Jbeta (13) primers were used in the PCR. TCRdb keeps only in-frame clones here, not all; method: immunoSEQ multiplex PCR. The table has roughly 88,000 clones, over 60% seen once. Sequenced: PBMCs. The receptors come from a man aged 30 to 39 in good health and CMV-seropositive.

The CDR3 region is CASSPLSAAYEQYF. CDR3 coding DNA: TGCGCCAGCAGCCCCCTTAGCGCCGCCTACGAGCAGTACTTC. The chain links TRBV5-1 to TRBJ2-7; a weak D match, TRBD2 (5 bases). Trimming took 4 bases from V and 2 from J, leaving 13 bases between them. This CDR3 contains 14 residues. Germline values: CDR1 SGHRS, CDR2 YFSETQ.

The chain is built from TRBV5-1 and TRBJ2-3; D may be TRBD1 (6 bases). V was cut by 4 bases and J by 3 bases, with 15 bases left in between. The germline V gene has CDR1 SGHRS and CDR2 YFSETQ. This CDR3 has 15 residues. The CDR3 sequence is CASSPRDIGTDTQYF. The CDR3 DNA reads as TGCGCCAGCAGCCCCCGGGACATAGGAACAGATACGCAGTATTTT.

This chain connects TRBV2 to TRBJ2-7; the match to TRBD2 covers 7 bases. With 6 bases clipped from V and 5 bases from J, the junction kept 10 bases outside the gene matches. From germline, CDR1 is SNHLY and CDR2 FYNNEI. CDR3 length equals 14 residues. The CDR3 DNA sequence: TGTGCCAGCAGCGCCTCGGGCGGGAGCAACGAGCAGTACTTC. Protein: CASSASGGSNEQYF.

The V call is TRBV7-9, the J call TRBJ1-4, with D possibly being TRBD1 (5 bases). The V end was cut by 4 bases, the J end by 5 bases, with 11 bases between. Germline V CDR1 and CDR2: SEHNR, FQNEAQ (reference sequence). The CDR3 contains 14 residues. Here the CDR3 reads CASSYDRDNEKLFF. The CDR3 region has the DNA TGTGCCAGCAGCTACGACAGAGACAATGAAAAACTGTTTTTT.

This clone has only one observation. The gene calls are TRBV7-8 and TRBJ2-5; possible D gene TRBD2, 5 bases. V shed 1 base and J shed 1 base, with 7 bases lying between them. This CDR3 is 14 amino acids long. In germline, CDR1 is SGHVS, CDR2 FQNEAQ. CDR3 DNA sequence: TGTGCCAGCAGCTTAGGGACTCTCCAAGAGACCCAGTACTTC. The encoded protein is CASSLGTLQETQYF.

The CDR3 DNA is TGTGCCAGCAGTTCCAGGGCGGGGGCGGGAAGGGGGTACTTC. Its translation is CASSSRAGAGRGYF. J is TRBJ2-4 and V is TRBV28, with D possibly being TRBD2 (7 bases). The CDR3 totals 14 residues. Germline assignment: CDR1 MDHEN and CDR2 SYDVKM. Trimming took off 4 bases at V and 15 bases at J, with 22 bases between the two ends.

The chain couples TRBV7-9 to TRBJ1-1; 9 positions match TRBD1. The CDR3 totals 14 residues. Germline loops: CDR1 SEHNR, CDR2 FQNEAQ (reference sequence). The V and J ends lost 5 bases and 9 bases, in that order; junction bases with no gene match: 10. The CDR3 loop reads CASSPSGQGVKAFF. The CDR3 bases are TGTGCCAGCAGCCCCTCGGGACAGGGTGTAAAAGCTTTCTTT.

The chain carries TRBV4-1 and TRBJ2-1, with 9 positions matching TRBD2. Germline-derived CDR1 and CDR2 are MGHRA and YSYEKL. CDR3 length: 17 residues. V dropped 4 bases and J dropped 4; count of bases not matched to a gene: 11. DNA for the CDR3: TGCGCCAGCAGCCCGCTGCCCCCAGCGGGAGGTTACAATGAGCAGTTCTTC. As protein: CASSPLPPAGGYNEQFF.

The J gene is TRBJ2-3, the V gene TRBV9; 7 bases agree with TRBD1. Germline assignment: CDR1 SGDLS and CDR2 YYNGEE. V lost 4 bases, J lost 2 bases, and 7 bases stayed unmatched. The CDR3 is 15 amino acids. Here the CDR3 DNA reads TGTGCCAGCAGCCCCAGGGGGTCTGTCACAGATACGCAGTATTTT. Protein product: CASSPRGSVTDTQYF.

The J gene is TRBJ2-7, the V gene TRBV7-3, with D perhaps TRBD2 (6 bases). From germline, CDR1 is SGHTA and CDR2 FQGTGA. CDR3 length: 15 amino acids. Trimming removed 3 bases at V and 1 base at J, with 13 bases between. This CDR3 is CASSFFPGGSYEQYF. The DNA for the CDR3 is TGTGCCAGCAGCTTCTTCCCCGGGGGATCCTACGAGCAGTACTTC.

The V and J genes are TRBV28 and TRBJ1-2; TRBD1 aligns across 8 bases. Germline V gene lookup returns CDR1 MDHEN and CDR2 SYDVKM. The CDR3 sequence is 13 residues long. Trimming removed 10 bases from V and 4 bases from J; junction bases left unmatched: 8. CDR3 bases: TGTGCCATCCCGACCGGACAGGGCTATGGCTACACCTTC. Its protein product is CAIPTGQGYGYTF.